The present TCR beta chain was sequenced within a study of T-cell reconstitution after alpha-beta-depleted transplantation in children. A few counts support this clonotype. Molecular barcoding with unique molecular identifiers was used for the TCRbeta library. One entry per CDR3 protein results from TCRdb running MiXCR on the PCR reads. The sample carries over 200,000 distinct CDR3 sequences, 8% to 10% recorded once. The V gene's germline CDR1 is DFQATT and CDR2 SNEGSKA (reference sequence). Trimming cost V 2 bases and J 8 bases, with 18 bases left between them. The CDR3 is made up of 14 amino acids. Specimen: PBMCs from the stem cell graft donor, collected from the stem cell graft. The chain combines TRBV20-1 with TRBJ1-2; D is ambiguous. The sequence derives from a human donor who donated a stem cell graft to a child with acute lymphoblastic leukemia. The CDR3 loop reads CSARLGLGALGYTF. The CDR3 coding sequence is TGCAGTGCTAGATTAGGTTTAGGAGCTCTAGGCTACACCTTC.